This TCR beta chain derives from a study of T cells after yellow fever vaccination. Study overall: The SMART-Seq v4 Ultra Low Input method served to prepare the low-cell-number fractions.

The CDR3 is 13 amino acids. V lost 6 bases and J lost 5, with 13 bases in between. The germline gives CDR1 MNHEY, CDR2 SMNVEV (reference sequence). This clonotype showed up many times. 5'RACE template switching added a universal primer site and UMIs to TCR cDNA. Using its own MiXCR run on the 5' RACE reads, TCRdb lists one record per CDR3 protein. The table has some 350,000 distinct CDR3 sequences, approximately 4% seen once. The material sequenced was PBMCs, taken 5 days after the yellow fever booster vaccination. This sequence joins TRBV27 and TRBJ2-5; D unresolved. The TCR comes from a young man who received the YFV17D yellow fever vaccine. This CDR3 is CASRAYIAETQYF. The DNA of the CDR3 is TGTGCCAGCAGGGCATACATTGCGGAGACCCAGTACTTC.